This TCR beta chain was sequenced in a study of blood T cell repertoires in COVID-19. Study-wide context: The United States, Italy and Spain provided the acute and convalescent COVID-19 samples.

Germline V gene lookup returns CDR1 SGDLS and CDR2 YYNGEE. J gave up 4 bases and V 0 bases, and 9 bases lay outside the gene matches. There are 17 residues in the CDR3. Per the original data handling: Amplifying reference gene primers gave estimates of nucleated cell counts. Clones were sequenced by immunoSEQ multiplex PCR, and TCRdb holds only the in-frame ones, with some missing. The D gene and trimming were derived from the DNA, and the V and J assignments and clone size from that table. The sample carries some 150,000 clones, about four fifths recorded once. The chain carries TRBV9 and TRBJ2-1; 8 nucleotides line up with TRBD2. Sequences were obtained from peripheral blood. The source is a woman aged 55-69 years with acute or convalescent COVID-19. The CDR3 loop reads CASSVAQDSGGYNEQFF. The DNA for the CDR3 is TGTGCCAGCAGCGTAGCCCAGGACAGCGGGGGATACAATGAGCAGTTCTTC.